This T cell receptor beta chain was profiled in a study of control samples from healthy donors and cancer patients (dated by TCRdb to the early 2020s). The protocol used for the library was the immunoSEQ multiplex PCR assay. As stored in TCRdb, this immuneACCESS dataset retains in-frame rearrangements with V and J assigned. A fraction of the clones does not appear; measured against another copy, unresolved V genes explain less than half of the discrepancy, and the remainder lacks a known reason. This sample is represented by 120,000 or so clones; about 86% of them were singletons. Together, the top ten hold around an eighth of the sample. In regard to this clone: Its antigen is not yet known. Per-base qualities were not stored, and no clone one base away is much larger.

From its cysteine to its phenylalanine, the CDR3 spans 17 amino acids. The sequence is cut down to CDR3 DNA, 51 bases in frame from base 1. Trimming takes 0 bases from V and 0 bases from J, and the germline ends sit 14 bases apart. The germline V gene (reference sequence) yields LNHNV for CDR1 and YYDKDF for CDR2. What was sequenced was blood. The chain employs TRBV15 and TRBJ1-2; TRBD1 is perhaps the D gene, given 6 matching bases. The sequence was collected from a man between 25 and 39 years old in good health. The DNA sequence is as follows: TGTGCCACCAGCAGAGATCAGGGGACCATAACTAACTATGGCTACACCTTC. It codes for CATSRDQGTITNYGYTF.